This T cell receptor (beta chain) appears in the sequencing data of a study of T-cell memory formation after mild COVID-19. Whole-study context: TCR clusters mostly belonged to single donors.

This clonotype was seen a few times. Its target is not known. General study points: Day 15 to 85 contractors were CD4/CD8 balanced; later expanders leaned CD4+. CD4+ clones that contracted lay mainly in CM and EM; CD8+ ones lay in EMRA.

A single record per CDR3 protein comes from TCRdb applying MiXCR to the 5' RACE reads. The sample includes around 220,000 distinct CDR3 sequences, about a sixth of them seen just once. In germline, CDR1 is MGHRA, CDR2 YSYEKL. V lost 0 bases, J lost 9 bases, and 12 bases lay in between. The CDR3 has 15 amino acids. This chain links TRBV4-1 with TRBJ1-6; D gene ambiguous. The sequencing sample was made of PBMCs or a T cell subset sorted from them (not recorded which). This receptor was taken from a man between 18 and 29 years old who had mild COVID-19 (a few samples of this study predate the infection). Cell type and time point are not known. The CDR3 nucleotides are TGCGCCAGCAGCCAAGATGGGGTATTGCGTTCACCCCTCCACTTT. Its translation: CASSQDGVLRSPLHF.